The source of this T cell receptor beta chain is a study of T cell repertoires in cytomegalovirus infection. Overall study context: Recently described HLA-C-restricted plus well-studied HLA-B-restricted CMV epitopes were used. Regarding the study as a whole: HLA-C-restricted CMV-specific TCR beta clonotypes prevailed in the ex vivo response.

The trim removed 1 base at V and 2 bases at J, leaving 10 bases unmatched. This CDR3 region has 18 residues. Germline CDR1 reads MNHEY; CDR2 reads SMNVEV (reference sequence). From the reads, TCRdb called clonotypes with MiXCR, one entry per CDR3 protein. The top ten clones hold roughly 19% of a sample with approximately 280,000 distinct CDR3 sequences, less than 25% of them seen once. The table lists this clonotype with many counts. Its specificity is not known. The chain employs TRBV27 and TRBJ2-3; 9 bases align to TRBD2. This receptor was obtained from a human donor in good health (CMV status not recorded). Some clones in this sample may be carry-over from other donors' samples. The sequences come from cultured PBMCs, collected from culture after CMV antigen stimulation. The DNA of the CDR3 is TGTGCCAGCAGTTTATATCAGGCGGGAGGGCCGATCACAGATACGCAGTATTTT. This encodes CASSLYQAGGPITDTQYF.